One sample yielded the 27 T cell receptor beta chains listed below, sequenced in a study of blood T cell repertoires in COVID-19 (dated by TCRdb to 2018 to 2020). The library was generated by the immunoSEQ multiplex PCR assay. As stored in TCRdb, this immuneACCESS dataset retains in-frame rearrangements with V and J assigned. A fraction of the clones does not appear; measured against another copy, unresolved V genes explain less than half of the discrepancy, and the remainder lacks a known reason. Present in this sample are approximately 150,000 clones, around 82% of which were seen just once. Roughly 2% of the sample comes from the top ten. The source material was peripheral blood. These receptors were obtained from an elderly woman with acute or convalescent COVID-19.

This clone has only a few counts. V gene TRBV18 combines with J gene TRBJ1-4, with 9 bases aligning to TRBD1. This CDR3 is 14 amino acids long. The germline CDR1 and CDR2 sequences are KGHSH and LQKENI. J was trimmed by 8 bases and V by 6 bases; bases with no gene match: 7. In DNA, the CDR3 is TGTGCCAGCTCGCCCGGACAGGGGATGGAAAAACTGTTTTTT. Translating gives CASSPGQGMEKLFF. Filled out from reference TRBV18 and TRBJ1-4, the complete variable domain reads NAGVMQNPRHLVRRRGQEARLRCSPMKGHSHVYWYRQLPEEGLKFMVYLQKENIIDESGMPKERFSAEFPKEGPSILRIQQVVRGDSAAYFCASSPGQGMEKLFFGSGTQLSVL.

The chain recombines TRBV18 with TRBJ1-1; D gene ambiguous. The CDR3 loop spans 15 amino acids. With 2 bases removed from V and 4 bases from J, the gap between germline ends came to 14 bases. CDR1 is KGHSH and CDR2 is LQKENI in the germline V gene. CDR3: CASSPVPGGVTEAFF. For the CDR3, the DNA is TGTGCCAGCTCACCAGTCCCGGGAGGCGTCACTGAAGCTTTCTTT.

V gene TRBV29-1 combines with J gene TRBJ2-1, with a tentative D call TRBD2 (5 bases). This CDR3 has 12 residues. The germline V gene has CDR1 SQVTM and CDR2 ANQGSEA. V was pared by 7 bases and J by 7 bases, with 14 bases between. The CDR3 is CSAPLAANEQFF. The CDR3 DNA reads as TGCAGCGCCCCGCTAGCCGCAAATGAGCAGTTCTTC.

The chain has TRBV5-1 and TRBJ1-1, with D perhaps TRBD1 (6 bases). The CDR3 has 13 residues. Germline V gene lookup returns CDR1 SGHRS and CDR2 YFSETQ. Trimming shortened V by 5 bases and J by 6 bases, and 14 bases separated the two germline ends. The CDR3 DNA reads as TGCGCCAGCAGAACAGGGCTTTCGGCTGAAGCTTTCTTT. Protein: CASRTGLSAEAFF.

The chain recombines TRBV30 with TRBJ2-2; tentatively, D is TRBD1 (6 bases). Germline V lookup: CDR1 GTSNPN, CDR2 SVGIG (reference sequence). V was clipped by 6 bases and J by 0 bases, with 11 bases between them. The CDR3 runs 14 residues. CDR3 DNA sequence: TGTGCCTGCTCACAGGGTGCGAACACCGGGGAGCTGTTTTTT. Amino acid sequence: CACSQGANTGELFF.

The chain is built from TRBV30 and TRBJ1-4; 7 bases are a match to TRBD1. V trimming: 1 base; J trimming: 4 bases; junction bases outside the gene matches: 3. CDR1 GTSNPN and CDR2 SVGIG come from the germline V gene (reference sequence). The CDR3 is 14 residues long. The CDR3 DNA follows: TGTGCCTGGAGTGGGGGACAGCTTAATGAAAAACTGTTTTTT. This sequence encodes CAWSGGQLNEKLFF.

J is TRBJ1-3 and V is TRBV19; no clear D. The CDR3 contains 15 residues. V was clipped by 1 base and J by 0 bases, with 7 bases between them. Germline CDR1 reads LNHDA; CDR2 reads SQIVND (reference sequence). The CDR3 reads CASSIGQNSGNTIYF. DNA of the CDR3: TGTGCCAGTAGTATAGGGCAGAACTCTGGAAACACCATATATTTT.

CDR3 residues: CASSFGWEGRTDTQYF. The CDR3 region has the DNA TGTGCCAGCAGCTTTGGGTGGGAGGGACGCACAGATACGCAGTATTTT. The chain combines TRBV7-8 with TRBJ2-3, with TRBD2 matching 7 bases. The CDR3 covers 16 residues. Losses at the gene ends were 3 bases for V and 1 base for J; bases not matched to a gene: 7. Germline loops: CDR1 SGHVS, CDR2 FQNEAQ.

CDR3 bases: TGTGCCAGTAGTATGGGGGGAAAGGGCAATCAGCCCCAGCATTTT. This translates into CASSMGGKGNQPQHF. The rearrangement links TRBV19 to TRBJ1-5, with a tentative D call TRBD1 (5 bases). Trimming took 3 bases from V and 2 from J, leaving 11 bases between them. Germline V gives CDR1 LNHDA, CDR2 SQIVND (reference sequence). The CDR3 length is 15 residues.

This chain joins TRBV23-1 and TRBJ2-1; a possible D gene is TRBD1 (6 bases). TRBV23-1 is labeled an ORF, and its function is uncertain. Trimming cost V 2 bases and J 0 bases, with 17 bases left between them. This CDR3 contains 18 residues. CDR3 DNA sequence: TGCGCCAGCAGTCAAAGGGCAGGGGCCCTAAGCTCCTACAATGAGCAGTTCTTC. Translating it yields CASSQRAGALSSYNEQFF.

V gene TRBV5-5 combines with J gene TRBJ1-6; the D gene is possibly TRBD1 (6 bases). This CDR3 spans 17 amino acids. CDR1 and CDR2 from the germline V gene are SGHKS and YYEKEE (reference sequence). Trimming removed 0 bases from V and 0 bases from J, with 10 bases in between. The CDR3 loop is CASSLATGSSYNSPLHF. The DNA of the CDR3 is TGTGCCAGCAGCTTGGCAACAGGGAGCTCCTATAATTCACCCCTCCACTTT.

The gene calls are TRBV2 and TRBJ2-7; TRBD1 might be the D (6 bases). This CDR3 is built from 16 residues. Germline V gives CDR1 SNHLY, CDR2 FYNNEI. Between the trimmed V and J ends, which lost 4 bases and 1 base, there was a span of 17 bases. The CDR3 sequence is CASSGAGKGDSYEQYF. DNA for the CDR3: TGTGCCAGCAGTGGGGCCGGGAAGGGGGATTCCTACGAGCAGTACTTC.

This clone was counted only a few times. The junction departs from germline at one end; a sequencing error may be responsible. The chain uses TRBV3-1 (or the pseudogene TRBV3-2) and TRBJ1-2, with D possibly being TRBD1 (6 bases). The germline V gene encodes CDR1 LGHDT and CDR2 YNNKEL (reference sequence). The CDR3 totals 15 residues. The CDR3 sequence: CASSQGPGVPYRYTF. The CDR3, as DNA: TGTGCCAGCAGCCAAGGTCCAGGGGTACCCTATCGCTACACCTTC.

The genes are TRBV3-1 (or the pseudogene TRBV3-2) and TRBJ2-2; 12 nucleotides agree with TRBD2. This CDR3 has 17 amino acids. V shed 2 bases and J 0 bases; nucleotides not matched to a gene: 1. Germline lookup yields CDR1 LGHDT and CDR2 YNNKEL (reference sequence). The CDR3 protein is CASSQRTSGTNTGELFF. The CDR3 region has the DNA TGTGCCAGCAGCCAACGGACTAGCGGGACGAACACCGGGGAGCTGTTTTTT.

Comments on this clone: Other DNA sequences in the same sample also yield this CDR3. The gene calls are TRBV7-2 and TRBJ1-5; 7 bases are shared with TRBD1. Trimming cost V 4 bases and J 7 bases; bases outside gene matches: 4. The length of the CDR3 is 13 residues. Germline CDR1 reads SGHTA; CDR2 reads FQGNSA. CDR3 nucleotides: TGTGCCAGCAGCTCACAGGGGAACCAGCCCCAGCATTTT. Translated: CASSSQGNQPQHF.

V is TRBV15 and J is TRBJ2-3, with 10 bases aligning to TRBD2. This CDR3 has 14 residues. CDR1 and CDR2 (germline): LNHNV, YYDKDF (reference sequence). V was pared by 5 bases and J by 5 bases, with 4 bases of the junction left unmatched. CDR3 DNA: TGTGCCACCAGCCAGCGGGAGGGAGGAGATACGCAGTATTTT. It translates to CATSQREGGDTQYF.

The J gene is TRBJ1-2, the V gene TRBV12-3 or TRBV12-4; D is possibly TRBD1 (5 bases). Trimming removed 3 bases from V and 3 bases from J, with 8 bases in between. The CDR3 is 13 residues long. CDR3 sequence reads: CASSLEGYYGYTF. Here the CDR3 DNA reads TGTGCCAGCAGTTTGGAGGGGTACTATGGCTACACCTTC.

This clone was counted a single time. CDR3 in amino acids: CAIRGQGTQETQYF. Here the CDR3 DNA reads TGTGCCATCAGAGGACAGGGCACACAAGAGACCCAGTACTTC. V is TRBV10-3 and J is TRBJ2-5, with TRBD1 identical over 8 bases. Germline CDR1 is ENHRY and CDR2 is SYGVKD. V dropped 6 bases and J dropped 2; count of bases not matched to a gene: 5. The CDR3 runs 14 residues.

The chain combines TRBV9 with TRBJ1-1; tentatively, D is TRBD1 (6 bases). The CDR3 extends over 14 amino acids. V lost 0 bases and J lost 5, with 11 bases in between. Germline V gene data show CDR1 as SGDLS and CDR2 as YYNGEE. CDR3 residues: CASSVVNRATEAFF. The CDR3 DNA sequence: TGTGCCAGCAGCGTAGTGAACAGGGCAACTGAAGCTTTCTTT.

This sequence joins TRBV29-1 and TRBJ2-1; no definite D call. This CDR3 has 10 amino acids. Per the germline V gene, CDR1 is SQVTM and CDR2 is ANQGSEA. The V and J ends lost 0 bases and 12 bases respectively, with 6 bases between them. CDR3 loop: CSVEDGRQFF. In DNA, the CDR3 is TGCAGCGTTGAAGATGGGCGGCAGTTCTTC.

The chain links TRBV10-1 to TRBJ1-5; D might be TRBD1 (6 bases). The CDR3 contains 12 residues. Trimming removed 6 bases at V and 6 bases at J, with 9 bases between. CDR1 and CDR2 from the germline V gene are WNHNN and SYGVQD (reference sequence). Here the CDR3 reads CASRQGFQPQHF. DNA of the CDR3: TGCGCCAGCAGGCAGGGGTTTCAGCCCCAGCATTTT.

This chain uses TRBV4-1 with TRBJ1-3; no reliable D call. CDR3 size: 15 residues. V was cut by 0 bases and J by 0 bases, with 6 bases left in between. Germline CDR1 reads MGHRA; CDR2 reads YSYEKL. The CDR3 DNA follows: TGCGCCAGCAGCCAAGAGATCGGCTCTGGAAACACCATATATTTT. It specifies CASSQEIGSGNTIYF.

This clone was seen a single time. This chain links TRBV14 with TRBJ2-2; 8 nucleotides align to TRBD1. With V trimmed by 5 bases and J by 2 bases, 7 bases remained unmatched. Looked up from germline, CDR1 is SGHDN and CDR2 is FVKESK. This CDR3 comprises 16 residues. CDR3 coding DNA: TGTGCCAGCAGCTCGAGGACAGGGACTAACACCGGGGAGCTGTTTTTT. Translated, it gives CASSSRTGTNTGELFF.

This clone was seen only once. The chain is built from TRBV28 and TRBJ1-4, with 7 bases identical to TRBD1. Germline V gene lookup returns CDR1 MDHEN and CDR2 SYDVKM. This CDR3 has 15 residues. Trimming removed 4 bases from V and 5 bases from J; junction bases left unmatched: 7. CDR3 sequence reads: CASSSEGAVNEKLFF. The CDR3 region has the DNA TGTGCCAGCAGTTCCGAGGGGGCGGTGAATGAAAAACTGTTTTTT.

The chain recombines TRBV5-4 with TRBJ1-3; D gene uncertain. Germline V gene data show CDR1 as SGHNT and CDR2 as YYREEE (reference sequence). The CDR3 extends over 15 amino acids. Trimming stripped 4 bases from V and 0 bases from J, with 11 bases between. For the CDR3, the DNA is TGTGCCAGCAGCCGGGAGCCGCTCTCTGGAAACACCATATATTTT. It specifies CASSREPLSGNTIYF.

The genes are TRBV27 and TRBJ1-5, with D perhaps TRBD1 (5 bases). Germline V gene sequence: CDR1 MNHEY, CDR2 SMNVEV (reference sequence). This CDR3 has 14 residues. V dropped 1 base and J dropped 5 bases, with 9 bases sitting between them. The CDR3 DNA sequence: TGTGCCAGCAGTTTATGGGGGGTGGATCAGCCCCAGCATTTT. Protein sequence: CASSLWGVDQPQHF.

V and J are TRBV28 and TRBJ1-2; D gene uncertain. The CDR3 runs 13 residues. The V gene's germline CDR1 is MDHEN and CDR2 SYDVKM. Trimming stripped 2 bases from V and 4 bases from J, with 8 bases between. As DNA, the CDR3 is TGTGCCAGCAGTTTACCCGTAGCCTATGGCTACACCTTC. As protein: CASSLPVAYGYTF.